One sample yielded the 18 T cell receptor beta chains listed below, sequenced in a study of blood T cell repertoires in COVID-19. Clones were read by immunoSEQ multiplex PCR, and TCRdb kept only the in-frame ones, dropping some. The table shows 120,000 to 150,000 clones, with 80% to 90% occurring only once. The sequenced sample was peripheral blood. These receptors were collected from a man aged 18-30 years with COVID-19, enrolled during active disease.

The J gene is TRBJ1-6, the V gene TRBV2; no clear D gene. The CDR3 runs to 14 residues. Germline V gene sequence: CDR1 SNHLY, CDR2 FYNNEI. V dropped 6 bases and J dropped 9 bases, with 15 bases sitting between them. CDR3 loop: CASSREAAPSPLHF. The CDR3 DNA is TGTGCCAGCAGCCGGGAAGCCGCTCCTTCACCCCTCCACTTT.

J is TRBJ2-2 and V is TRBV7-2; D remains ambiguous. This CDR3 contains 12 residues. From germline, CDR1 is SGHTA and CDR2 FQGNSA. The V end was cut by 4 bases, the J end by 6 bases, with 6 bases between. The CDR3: CASSSRPGELFF. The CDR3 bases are TGTGCCAGCAGCTCCCGTCCCGGGGAGCTGTTTTTT. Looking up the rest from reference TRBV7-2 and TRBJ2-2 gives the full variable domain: GAGVSQSPSNKVTEKGKDVELRCDPISGHTALYWYRQSLGQGLEFLIYFQGNSAPDKSGLPSDRFSAERTGGSVSTLTIQRTQQEDSAVYLCASSSRPGELFFGEGSRLTVL.

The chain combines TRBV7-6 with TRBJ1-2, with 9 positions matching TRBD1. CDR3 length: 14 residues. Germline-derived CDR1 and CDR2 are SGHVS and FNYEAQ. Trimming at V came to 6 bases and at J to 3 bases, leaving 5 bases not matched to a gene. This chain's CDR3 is CASSQGQGYYGYTF. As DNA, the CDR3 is TGTGCCAGCAGTCAGGGACAGGGTTACTATGGCTACACCTTC.

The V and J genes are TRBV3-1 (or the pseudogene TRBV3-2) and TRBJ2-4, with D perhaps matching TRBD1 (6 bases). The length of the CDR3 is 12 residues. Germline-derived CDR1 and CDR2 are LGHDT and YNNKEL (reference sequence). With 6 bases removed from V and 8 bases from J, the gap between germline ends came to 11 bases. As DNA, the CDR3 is TGTGCCAGCAGTATACAGGGTGACATTCAGTACTTC. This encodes CASSIQGDIQYF.

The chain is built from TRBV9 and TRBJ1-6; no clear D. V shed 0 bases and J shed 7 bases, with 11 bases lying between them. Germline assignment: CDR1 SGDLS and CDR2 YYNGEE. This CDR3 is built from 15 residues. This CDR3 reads CASSVGLAANSPLHF. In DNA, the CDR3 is TGTGCCAGCAGCGTAGGCCTGGCAGCGAATTCACCCCTCCACTTT.

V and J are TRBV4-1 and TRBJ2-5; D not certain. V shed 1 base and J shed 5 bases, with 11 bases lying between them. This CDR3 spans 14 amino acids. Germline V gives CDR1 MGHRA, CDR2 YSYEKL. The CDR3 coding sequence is TGCGCCAGCAGCCAAGCGCGGCAGAAGGAGACCCAGTACTTC. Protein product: CASSQARQKETQYF.

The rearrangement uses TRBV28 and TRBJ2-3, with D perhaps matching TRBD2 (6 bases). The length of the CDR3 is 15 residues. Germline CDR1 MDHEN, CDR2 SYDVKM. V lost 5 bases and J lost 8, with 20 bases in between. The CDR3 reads CASSRGDLEIGTQYF. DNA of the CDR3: TGTGCCAGCAGTCGCGGGGACCTGGAAATCGGTACGCAGTATTTT.

CDR3 region: CASSLRRGHGYTF. The CDR3 DNA sequence: TGTGCCAGCAGTTTAAGGAGGGGGCATGGCTACACCTTC. The chain joins TRBV27 to TRBJ1-2; 7 nucleotides match TRBD1. Losses at the gene ends were 2 bases for V and 6 bases for J; bases not matched to a gene: 3. The CDR3 loop spans 13 amino acids. The germline CDR1 and CDR2 sequences are MNHEY and SMNVEV (reference sequence).

The CDR3 here is CASSYDRVIPYEQYF. In nucleotides, the CDR3 is TGTGCCAGCAGTTACGACCGGGTCATCCCCTACGAGCAGTACTTC. The chain links TRBV6-5 to TRBJ2-7; D gene uncertain. Germline CDR1 is MNHEY and CDR2 is SVGAGI. CDR3 size: 15 residues. V shed 2 bases and J shed 2 bases, with 13 bases lying between them.

CDR3 region: CASSVDGLPYNEQFF. The CDR3 bases are TGTGCCAGCAGCGTAGATGGGCTACCTTACAATGAGCAGTTCTTC. The chain couples TRBV9 to TRBJ2-1; D call uncertain. The CDR3 length is 15 residues. Germline loops: CDR1 SGDLS, CDR2 YYNGEE. V lost 0 bases and J lost 4, with 11 bases in between.

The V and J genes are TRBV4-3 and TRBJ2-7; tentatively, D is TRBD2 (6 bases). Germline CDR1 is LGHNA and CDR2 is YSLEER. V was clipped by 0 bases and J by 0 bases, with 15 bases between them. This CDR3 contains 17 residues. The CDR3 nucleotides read TGCGCCAGCAGCCAAGATGGTGCGGGGACGGTCTCCTACGAGCAGTACTTC. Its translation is CASSQDGAGTVSYEQYF.

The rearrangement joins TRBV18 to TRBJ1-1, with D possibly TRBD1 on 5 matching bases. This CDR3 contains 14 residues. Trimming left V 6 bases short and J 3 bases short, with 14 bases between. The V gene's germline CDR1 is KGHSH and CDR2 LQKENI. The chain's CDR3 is CASSLREGDTEAFF. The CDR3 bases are TGTGCCAGCTCGCTCAGGGAAGGGGACACTGAAGCTTTCTTT.

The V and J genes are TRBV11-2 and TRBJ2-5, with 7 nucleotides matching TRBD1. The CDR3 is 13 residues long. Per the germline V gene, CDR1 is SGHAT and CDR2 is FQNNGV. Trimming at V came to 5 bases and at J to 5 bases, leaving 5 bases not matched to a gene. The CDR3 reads CASSRTGEETQYF. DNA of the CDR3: TGTGCCAGCAGCCGTACAGGGGAGGAGACCCAGTACTTC.

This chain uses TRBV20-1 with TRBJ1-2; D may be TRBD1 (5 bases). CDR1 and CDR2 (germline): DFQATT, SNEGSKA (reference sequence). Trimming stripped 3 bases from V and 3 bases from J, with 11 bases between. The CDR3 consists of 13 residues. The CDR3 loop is CSASLGHDYGYTF. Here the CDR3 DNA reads TGCAGTGCTAGTTTGGGGCATGACTATGGCTACACCTTC.

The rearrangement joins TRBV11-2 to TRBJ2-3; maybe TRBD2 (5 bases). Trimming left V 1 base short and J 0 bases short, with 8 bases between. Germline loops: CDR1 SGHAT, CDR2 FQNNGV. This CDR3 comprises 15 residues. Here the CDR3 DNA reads TGTGCCAGCAGCTTAGCGGGCGGGAGCACAGATACGCAGTATTTT. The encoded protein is CASSLAGGSTDTQYF.

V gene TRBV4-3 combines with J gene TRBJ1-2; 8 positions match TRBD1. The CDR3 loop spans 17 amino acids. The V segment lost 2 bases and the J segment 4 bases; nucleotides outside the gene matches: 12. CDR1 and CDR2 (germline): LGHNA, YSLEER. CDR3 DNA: TGCGCCAGCAGCCAAATCCTCGGACAGGGAGCGGGCTATGGCTACACCTTC. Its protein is CASSQILGQGAGYGYTF.

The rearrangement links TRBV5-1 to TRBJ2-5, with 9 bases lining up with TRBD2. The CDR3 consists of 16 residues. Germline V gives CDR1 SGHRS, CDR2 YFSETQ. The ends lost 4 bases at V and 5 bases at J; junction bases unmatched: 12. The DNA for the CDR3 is TGCGCCAGCAGCCCCTCGGCGGGAGGGCCGTATGAGACCCAGTACTTC. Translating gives CASSPSAGGPYETQYF.

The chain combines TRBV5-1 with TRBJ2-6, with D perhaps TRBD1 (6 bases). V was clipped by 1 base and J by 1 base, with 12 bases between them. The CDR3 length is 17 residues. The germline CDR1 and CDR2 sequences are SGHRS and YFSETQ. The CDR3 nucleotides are TGCGCCAGCAGCTTGTTCGCAGGGGCGTCTGGGGCCAACGTCCTGACTTTC. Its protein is CASSLFAGASGANVLTF.